What follows are 9 T cell receptor beta chains derived from one specimen sequenced in a study of T cell clonality in common variable immunodeficiency. The table came from immunoSEQ multiplex PCR; TCRdb's copy has only in-frame clones and leaves some out. Recorded here are about 25,000 clones, none singletons. General study findings and limits: Reportedly, TCR beta sequences from common variable immunodeficiency showed fewer deletions and N-nucleotide insertions.

Antigens for these TCRs are unknown. Material: peripheral blood mononuclear cells. The receptors derive from a human donor with common variable immunodeficiency.

This clone occurred a few times. The read stops 3 residues short of the end of the CDR3; the missing end is completed from the germline J gene. V and J are TRBV30 and TRBJ1-1, with TRBD1 identical over 8 bases. Germline V gives CDR1 GTSNPN, CDR2 SVGIG (reference sequence). CDR3 length equals 15 residues. Losses at the gene ends were 2 bases for V and 1 base for J; bases not matched to a gene: 6. CDR3 DNA (partial): TGTGCCTGGAGTCCAAGGACAGGGTGGAACACTGAA. Amino acid sequence: CAWSPRTGWNTE. The full CDR3 is CAWSPRTGWNTEAFF.

This clone showed up just a few times. The read ends 3 residues before the CDR3 terminus; that terminus is restored from the germline J gene. The chain carries TRBV18 and TRBJ2-4; TRBD2 might be the D (5 bases). The V end was cut by 5 bases, the J end by 0 bases, with 23 bases between. The CDR3 runs 19 residues. CDR1 and CDR2 from the germline V gene are KGHSH and LQKENI. The CDR3 loop is CASSALRGAAFSAKNIQYF. CDR3 DNA, as far as it was read: TGTGCCAGCTCAGCCCTCCGTGGAGCGGCTTTCTCAGCCAAAAACATT.

This clone was counted between two and nine times. Read sequence stops 3 residues before the CDR3 end, and the germline J gene provides the missing end. V usage is TRBV7-3 and J usage is TRBJ2-1; TRBD1 or TRBD2 may be the D gene (6 bases each). Trimming took 5 bases from V and 7 from J, leaving 24 bases between them. The CDR3 runs 17 residues. Germline V gene sequence: CDR1 SGHTA, CDR2 FQGTGA. The CDR3 is CASSRRVGQGLGNEQFF. Partial CDR3 DNA: TGTGCCAGCAGCCGGAGGGTGGGTCAGGGGCTCGGTAATGAG.

On this clone itself: The CDR3 goes on 3 residues after the read ends, and that part is filled in from the germline J gene. The gene calls are TRBV7-3 and TRBJ2-2; D gene unclear. Germline assignment: CDR1 SGHTA and CDR2 FQGTGA. CDR3 length: 14 residues. The V and J ends lost 1 base and 5 bases respectively, with 8 bases between them. This CDR3 reads CASSLNRWTGELFF. The DNA read from the CDR3 is TGTGCCAGCAGCTTAAACAGATGGACCGGGGAG.

With regard to this clone: The read is 3 residues too short to cover the CDR3 end, so that end is filled in from the germline J gene. This chain joins TRBV2 and TRBJ2-7; TRBD1 might be the D (6 bases). CDR3 size: 13 residues. V lost 3 bases and J 5 bases, leaving 11 bases between the germline ends. The germline V gene encodes CDR1 SNHLY and CDR2 FYNNEI. Incomplete CDR3 DNA: TGTGCCAGCAGTGACAGGGGAAACGACGAG. Its translation is CASSDRGNDE. From start to end, the CDR3 is CASSDRGNDEQYF.

With respect to this clone: Read data end 3 residues before the CDR3 end; the end is taken from the germline J gene. The V gene is TRBV7-9, the J gene TRBJ2-7; perhaps TRBD2 as D (6 bases). The CDR3 spans 14 residues. V dropped 3 bases and J dropped 2 bases, with 11 bases sitting between them. Germline assignment: CDR1 SEHNR and CDR2 FQNEAQ (reference sequence). Incomplete CDR3 DNA: TGTGCCAGCAGCTTTGCAGGGACTGCCTACGAG. Protein: CASSFAGTAYE. The complete CDR3 protein is CASSFAGTAYEQYF.

Points on this clone: With the read ending 3 residues before the CDR3 end, the germline J gene is used to fill in that end. V gene TRBV20-1 combines with J gene TRBJ2-1, with 11 nucleotides matching TRBD2. The germline CDR1 and CDR2 sequences are DFQATT and SNEGSKA (reference sequence). The CDR3 is made up of 17 amino acids. The V and J ends lost 0 bases and 7 bases, in that order; junction bases with no gene match: 11. The CDR3 region is CSARDFGTSGIPNEQFF. The CDR3 bases that were read are TGCAGTGCTAGAGATTTCGGGACTAGCGGCATTCCTAATGAG.

Comment on this clone: The read halts 3 residues ahead of the CDR3 end, with the missing end drawn from the germline J gene. V usage is TRBV7-9 and J usage is TRBJ1-4, with 7 bases fitting TRBD1. Germline loops: CDR1 SEHNR, CDR2 FQNEAQ (reference sequence). V lost 5 bases to trimming and J lost 3 bases; unmatched junction nucleotides: 6. The CDR3 length is 15 residues. This CDR3 is CASSLATGPNEKLFF. Partial CDR3 DNA: TGTGCCAGCAGCCTCGCGACAGGGCCTAATGAAAAA.

Regarding this clone: The read ends 3 residues early relative to the CDR3; the germline J gene fills the gap. V gene TRBV19 combines with J gene TRBJ2-3; D possibly corresponds to TRBD1 (6 bases). The length of the CDR3 is 15 residues. V was clipped by 6 bases and J by 0 bases, with 13 bases between them. Germline lookup yields CDR1 LNHDA and CDR2 SQIVND (reference sequence). CDR3 loop: CASRLGQMSTDTQYF. The DNA read from the CDR3 is TGTGCCAGTAGACTTGGACAGATGAGCACAGATACG. The variable domain in full, completed from reference TRBV19 and TRBJ2-3, reads DGGITQSPKYLFRKEGQNVTLSCEQNLNHDAMYWYRQDPGQGLRLIYYSQIVNDFQKGDIAEGYSVSREKKESFPLTVTSAQKNPTAFYLCASRLGQMSTDTQYFGPGTRLTVL.